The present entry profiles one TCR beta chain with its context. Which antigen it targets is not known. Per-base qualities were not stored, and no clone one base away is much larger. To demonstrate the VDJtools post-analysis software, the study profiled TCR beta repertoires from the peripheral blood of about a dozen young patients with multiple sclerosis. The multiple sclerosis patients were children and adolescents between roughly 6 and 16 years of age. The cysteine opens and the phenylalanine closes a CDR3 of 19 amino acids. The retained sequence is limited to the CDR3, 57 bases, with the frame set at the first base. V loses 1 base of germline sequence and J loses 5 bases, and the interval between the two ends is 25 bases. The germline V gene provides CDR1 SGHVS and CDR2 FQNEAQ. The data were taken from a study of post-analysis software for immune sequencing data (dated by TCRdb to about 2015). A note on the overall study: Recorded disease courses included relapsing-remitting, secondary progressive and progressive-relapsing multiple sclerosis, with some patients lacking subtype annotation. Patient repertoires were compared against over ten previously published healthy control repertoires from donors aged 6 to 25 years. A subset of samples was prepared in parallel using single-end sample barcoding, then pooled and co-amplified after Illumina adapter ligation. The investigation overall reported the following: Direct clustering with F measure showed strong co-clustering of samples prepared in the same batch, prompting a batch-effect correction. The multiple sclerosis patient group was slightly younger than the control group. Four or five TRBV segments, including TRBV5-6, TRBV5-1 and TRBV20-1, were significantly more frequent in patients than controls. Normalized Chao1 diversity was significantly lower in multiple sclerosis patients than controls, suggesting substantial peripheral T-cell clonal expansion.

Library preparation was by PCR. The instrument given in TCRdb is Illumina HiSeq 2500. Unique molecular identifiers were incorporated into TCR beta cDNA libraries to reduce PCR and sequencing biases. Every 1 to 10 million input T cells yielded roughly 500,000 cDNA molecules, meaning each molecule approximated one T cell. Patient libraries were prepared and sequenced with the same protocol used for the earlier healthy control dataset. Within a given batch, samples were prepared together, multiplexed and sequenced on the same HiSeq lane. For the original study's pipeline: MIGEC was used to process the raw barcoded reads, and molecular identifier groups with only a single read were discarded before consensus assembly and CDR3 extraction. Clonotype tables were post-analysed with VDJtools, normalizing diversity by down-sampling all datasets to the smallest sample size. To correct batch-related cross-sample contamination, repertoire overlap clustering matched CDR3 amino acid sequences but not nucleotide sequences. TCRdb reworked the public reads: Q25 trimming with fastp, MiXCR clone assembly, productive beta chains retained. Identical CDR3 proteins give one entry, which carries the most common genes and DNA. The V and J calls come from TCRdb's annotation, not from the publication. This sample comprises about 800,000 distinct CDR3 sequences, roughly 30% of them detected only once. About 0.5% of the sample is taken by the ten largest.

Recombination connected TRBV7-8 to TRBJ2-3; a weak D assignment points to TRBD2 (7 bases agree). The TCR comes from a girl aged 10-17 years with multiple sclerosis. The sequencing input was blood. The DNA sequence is TGTGCCAGCAGCTTAGTAGGAGGGGGGGGCCAAATCCGGGTAGATACGCAGTATTTT. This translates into CASSLVGGGGQIRVDTQYF.